The 12 T cell receptor beta chains below all came from one sample that was sequenced in a study of CD8 T cells in ankylosing spondylitis. MiXCR was run by TCRdb on the 5' RACE reads, yielding one entry per CDR3 protein. In the table there are about 260,000 distinct CDR3 sequences, about 24% of which are singletons. Sequencing input: blood, either unsorted or a sorted T cell fraction (not recorded which). The origin of the receptors is a male donor with ankylosing spondylitis or in good health (not recorded which).

J is TRBJ2-3 and V is TRBV18, with 8 bases identical to TRBD2. This CDR3 is built from 17 residues. Germline CDR1 and CDR2: KGHSH and LQKENI. The V and J ends lost 3 bases and 3 bases, in that order; junction bases with no gene match: 11. The CDR3 here is CASSPLQAGGATDTQYF. CDR3 bases: TGTGCCAGCTCACCGTTACAGGCCGGGGGGGCGACAGATACGCAGTATTTT. Variable domain in full (rest from reference TRBV18 and TRBJ2-3): NAGVMQNPRHLVRRRGQEARLRCSPMKGHSHVYWYRQLPEEGLKFMVYLQKENIIDESGMPKERFSAEFPKEGPSILRIQQVVRGDSAAYFCASSPLQAGGATDTQYFGPGTRLTVL.

This clonotype was seen ten or more times. The gene calls are TRBV5-1 and TRBJ2-3, with D possibly TRBD2 on 6 matching bases. This CDR3 has 15 amino acids. Germline values: CDR1 SGHRS, CDR2 YFSETQ. Trimming stripped 4 bases from V and 2 bases from J, with 14 bases between. The CDR3 bases are TGCGCCAGCAGCCCCTCCGGGACTCCCACAGATACGCAGTATTTT. Translation gives CASSPSGTPTDTQYF.

The rearrangement links TRBV6-1 to TRBJ2-3, with 7 positions matching TRBD2. Germline trimming cut 5 bases from V and 1 base from J; bases unmatched to any gene: 6. The germline V gene encodes CDR1 MNHNS and CDR2 SASEGT. CDR3 length: 15 amino acids. The CDR3 DNA reads as TGTGCCAGCAGTCAGACTAGCCGGGGCACAGATACGCAGTATTTT. It specifies CASSQTSRGTDTQYF.

At least ten counts were recorded for this clonotype. In DNA form, the CDR3 reads TGCAGCGTTGAAGATCAAATTGGAGAGACCCAGTACTTC. Translating it yields CSVEDQIGETQYF. The chain carries TRBV29-1 and TRBJ2-5; D gene uncertain. The CDR3 covers 13 residues. Germline lookup yields CDR1 SQVTM and CDR2 ANQGSEA. V lost 0 bases and J 4 bases, leaving 9 bases between the germline ends.

This clonotype occurred a few times. The gene calls are TRBV2 and TRBJ1-1; D remains unclear. The V and J ends lost 6 bases and 1 base respectively, with 12 bases between them. The CDR3 totals 14 residues. CDR1 is SNHLY and CDR2 is FYNNEI in the germline V gene. The CDR3 sequence is CASSASRQNTEAFF. CDR3 bases: TGTGCCAGCAGCGCGTCCCGACAGAACACTGAAGCTTTCTTT.

The rearrangement uses TRBV20-1 and TRBJ2-3, with 14 bases identical to TRBD2. V shed 1 base and J 1 base; nucleotides not matched to a gene: 1. The CDR3 totals 16 residues. The germline V gene encodes CDR1 DFQATT and CDR2 SNEGSKA (reference sequence). For the CDR3, the DNA is TGCAGTGCTAGAGGGGGACTAGCGGGGGGCACAGATACGCAGTATTTT. Its protein product is CSARGGLAGGTDTQYF.

The chain links TRBV5-5 to TRBJ2-4; TRBD2 is a possible D gene (6 bases). This CDR3 region has 17 residues. Trimming pared 0 bases from V and 0 bases from J, leaving 13 bases between. In germline, CDR1 is SGHKS, CDR2 YYEKEE (reference sequence). DNA for the CDR3: TGTGCCAGCAGCTTGGGGGGGGACTCCGTAGCCAAAAACATTCAGTACTTC. Protein product: CASSLGGDSVAKNIQYF.

J is TRBJ1-2 and V is TRBV15; D gene unclear. The CDR3 runs to 13 residues. CDR1 and CDR2 (germline): LNHNV, YYDKDF (reference sequence). V was shortened by 0 bases and J by 8 bases, with 10 bases between the two germline ends. CDR3 sequence (DNA): TGTGCCACCAGCAGAGATCCTGAAATCGGCTACACCTTC. It translates to CATSRDPEIGYTF.

V usage is TRBV15 and J usage is TRBJ1-5; no reliable D call. Germline lookup yields CDR1 LNHNV and CDR2 YYDKDF (reference sequence). The V gene lost 3 bases and the J gene lost 5 bases, with 5 bases spanning the gap. CDR3 length: 12 amino acids. The CDR3 loop reads CATSSGDQPQHF. The CDR3 DNA is TGTGCCACCAGCAGTGGGGATCAGCCCCAGCATTTT.

The chain combines TRBV7-2 with TRBJ2-4; TRBD2 is a possible D gene (7 bases). There are 15 residues in the CDR3. The germline V and J ends were trimmed by 4 bases and 9 bases, with 19 bases remaining between them. CDR1 SGHTA and CDR2 FQGNSA come from the germline V gene. The CDR3 is CASSSTSGGLGIQYF. Written as DNA, the CDR3 is TGTGCCAGCAGCTCGACTTCCGGGGGGCTTGGCATTCAGTACTTC.

V gene TRBV5-6 combines with J gene TRBJ2-5; weak D call: TRBD2 (5 bases). V gave up 4 bases and J gave up 4 bases, with 17 bases separating them. Per germline, CDR1 SGHDT and CDR2 YYEEEE. CDR3 length: 15 residues. The CDR3 reads CASSLDTLGIETQYF. In DNA form, the CDR3 reads TGTGCCAGCAGCCTTGATACCCTCGGGATAGAGACCCAGTACTTC.

This chain's CDR3 is CASSLVGQFGETQYF. The CDR3 DNA sequence: TGTGCCAGCAGCTTAGTAGGGCAGTTCGGGGAGACCCAGTACTTC. The rearrangement links TRBV7-6 to TRBJ2-5; D gene uncertain. CDR1 is SGHVS, CDR2 FNYEAQ, per germline. The CDR3 has 15 residues. Trimming removed 1 base at V and 5 bases at J, with 14 bases between.